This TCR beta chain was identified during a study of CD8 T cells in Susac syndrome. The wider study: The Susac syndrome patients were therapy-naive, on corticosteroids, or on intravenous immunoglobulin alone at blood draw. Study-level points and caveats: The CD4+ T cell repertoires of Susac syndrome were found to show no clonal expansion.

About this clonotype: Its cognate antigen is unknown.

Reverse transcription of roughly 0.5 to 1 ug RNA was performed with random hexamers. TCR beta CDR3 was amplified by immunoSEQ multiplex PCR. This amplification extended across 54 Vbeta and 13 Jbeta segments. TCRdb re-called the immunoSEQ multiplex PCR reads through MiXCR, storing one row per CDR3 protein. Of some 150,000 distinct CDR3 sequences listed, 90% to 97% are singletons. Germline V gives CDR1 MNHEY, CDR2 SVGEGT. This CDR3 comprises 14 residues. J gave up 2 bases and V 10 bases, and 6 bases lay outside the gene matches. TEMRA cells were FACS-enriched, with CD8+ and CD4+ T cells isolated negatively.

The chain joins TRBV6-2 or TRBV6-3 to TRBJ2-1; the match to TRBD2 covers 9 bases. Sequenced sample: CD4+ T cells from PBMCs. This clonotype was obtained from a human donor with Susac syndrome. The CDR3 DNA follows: TGTGCCAACCTGGCGGGAGGGCCCTACAATGAGCAGTTCTTC. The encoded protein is CANLAGGPYNEQFF.